These T cell receptor beta chains were read from a single sample in a study of Graves' ophthalmopathy and Graves' hyperthyroidism. TCRdb re-derived calls from the multiplex PCR reads in MiXCR, one entry per CDR3 protein. This repertoire shows just over 600,000 distinct CDR3 sequences, 22% found once; its top ten account for approximately 7%. Material: peripheral blood. The origin of the receptors is a woman aged 18-29 years with stable Graves' hyperthyroidism. Some clones in this sample may be carry-over from other donors' samples. CDR3s include the opening cysteine and the closing phenylalanine or tryptophan. D genes are given only for firm matches. Only part of the rows carry a size: once, few, many, or a class if the clone is expanded.

J gene | D gene | V gene | clone size | CDR3 protein | CDR3 DNA
TRBJ1-6 | TRBD1 | TRBV28 | . | CASRLNTYSGGSPLHF | TGTGCCAGCAGGTTGAATACGTACTCAGGGGGATCACCCCTCCACTTT
TRBJ1-1 | . | TRBV30 | many | CAWSTQGDTEAFF | TGTGCCTGGAGTACACAGGGAGACACTGAAGCTTTCTTT
TRBJ2-4 | . | TRBV30 | many | CAWNGGQGHIQYF | TGTGCTTGGAATGGTGGCCAGGGACACATTCAGTACTTC
TRBJ1-2 | . | TRBV12-3/TRBV12-4 | . | CASSPSSSALYGYTF | TGTGCCAGCAGCCCCTCCTCTTCAGCCCTCTATGGCTACACCTTC
TRBJ2-7 | . | TRBV27 | . | CASSTYRKTYEQYF | TGTGCCAGCAGTACCTACAGGAAAACCTACGAGCAGTACTTC
TRBJ2-5 | TRBD2 | TRBV10-3 | many | CAISESMASGGAWETQYF | TGTGCCATCAGTGAGTCGATGGCTAGCGGGGGGGCCTGGGAGACCCAGTACTTC
TRBJ2-7 | TRBD1 | TRBV5-1 | many | CASSRTADRNYEQYF | TGCGCCAGCAGCCGCACCGCGGACAGGAACTACGAGCAGTACTTC
TRBJ1-6 | . | TRBV4-1 | . | CASSQGEYSPLHF | TGCGCCAGCAGTCAGGGAGAATATTCACCCCTCCACTTT
TRBJ2-2 | TRBD2 | TRBV14 | . | CASRRTSGGWTGELFF | TGTGCCAGCAGGAGGACTAGCGGGGGCTGGACCGGGGAGCTGTTTTTT
TRBJ1-5 | . | TRBV20-1 | many | CSASTLVPNNQPQHF | TGCAGTGCTAGTACTTTAGTGCCGAACAATCAGCCCCAGCATTTT
TRBJ2-2 | . | TRBV11-2 | . | CASSLNPGIPIGELFF | TGTGCCAGCAGCCTAAACCCGGGCATACCGATCGGGGAGCTGTTTTTT
TRBJ2-7 | . | TRBV12-3/TRBV12-4 | many | CAGSLSGRTAPSYEQYF | TGTGCCGGCAGTTTGAGTGGTCGGACTGCGCCCTCCTACGAGCAGTACTTC
TRBJ1-2 | TRBD1 | TRBV10-3 | many | CAIRNRDRGPVDYGYTF | TGTGCCATCAGGAACAGGGACAGGGGGCCTGTAGACTATGGCTACACCTTC
TRBJ2-5 | . | TRBV15 | . | CATSTPDTQETQYF | TGTGCCACCAGCACCCCGGACACCCAAGAGACCCAGTACTTC
TRBJ2-7 | . | TRBV13 | few | CASSRHYTGYTYEQYF | TGTGCCAGCAGCCGCCACTATACAGGGTATACCTACGAGCAGTACTTC
TRBJ2-2 | TRBD2 | TRBV11-2 | many | CASSPTGGVEGELFF | TGTGCCAGCAGCCCCACGGGAGGGGTTGAAGGGGAGCTGTTTTTT
TRBJ1-5 | . | TRBV20-1 | . | CSANDRYSNQPQHF | TGCAGTGCCAACGACAGATATAGCAATCAGCCCCAACATTTT
TRBJ2-7 | TRBD1 | TRBV10-1 | many | CASSPGTGSEQYF | TGCGCCAGCAGCCCTGGGACAGGGAGCGAGCAGTACTTC
TRBJ2-2 | . | TRBV12-5 | . | CASGLVYTGELFF | TGTGCTAGTGGTTTGGTCTACACCGGGGAGCTGTTTTTT
TRBJ1-2 | . | TRBV5-1 | . | CASSLVAGDGYTF | TGCGCCAGCAGCTTGGTGGCAGGGGATGGCTACACCTTC
TRBJ2-5 | . | TRBV10-3 | many | CAISESREGTGETQYF | TGTGCCATCAGTGAGTCCCGAGAGGGCACCGGAGAGACCCAGTACTTC
TRBJ1-1 | . | TRBV5-1 | . | CASSYTGMGMNTEAFF | TGCGCCAGCAGCTACACAGGGATGGGAATGAACACTGAAGCTTTCTTT
TRBJ1-1 | . | TRBV12-3/TRBV12-4 | many | CASSPPRGATEAFF | TGTGCCAGCAGTCCTCCCCGGGGGGCCACTGAAGCTTTCTTT
TRBJ2-5 | . | TRBV19 | few | CASRMRGQETQYF | TGTGCCAGTAGAATGCGGGGTCAAGAGACCCAGTACTTC
TRBJ1-2 | . | TRBV20-1 | few | CSARDAQGTFYGYTF | TGCAGTGCTAGAGATGCCCAGGGGACTTTCTATGGCTACACCTTC
TRBJ2-5 | TRBD1 | TRBV5-1 | once | CASSPSSSTGGQETEDF | TGCGCCAGCAGCCCTTCCTCCTCGACAGGGGGTCAAGAGACCGAGGACTTC
TRBJ1-1 | TRBD1 | TRBV6-5 | few | CAGTKKRDRGFRTEAFF | TGTGCGGGGACCAAGAAAAGAGACAGGGGCTTTAGGACTGAAGCTTTCTTT
TRBJ1-2 | . | TRBV2 | many | CASRETDLWDYTF | TGTGCCAGCAGGGAGACAGACCTATGGGACTACACCTTC
TRBJ2-7 | . | TRBV30 | many | CAWSVTPGEQYF | TGTGCCTGGAGTGTAACACCGGGCGAGCAGTACTTC
TRBJ1-1 | TRBD1 | TRBV7-2 | . | CASSFRTGGPEAFF | TGTGCCAGCAGCTTCCGGACAGGGGGCCCTGAAGCTTTCTTT
TRBJ1-6 | . | TRBV10-3 | . | CAATRDVNSPLHF | TGTGCCGCCACGAGGGACGTTAATTCACCCCTCCACTTT
TRBJ2-7 | . | TRBV6-1 | many | CASRRAPYEQYF | TGTGCCAGCAGACGGGCCCCCTACGAGCAGTACTTC
TRBJ1-2 | TRBD1 | TRBV27 | . | CASSYTGGLVYGYTF | TGTGCCAGCAGTTATACAGGGGGCCTAGTCTATGGCTACACCTTC
TRBJ2-4 | . | TRBV7-9 | few | CASSLGQKRYF | TGTGCCAGCAGCCTCGGCCAGAAGCGGTACTTC
TRBJ2-5 | . | TRBV27 | many | CASSFGQGLWETQYF | TGTGCCAGCAGTTTTGGGCAGGGATTATGGGAGACCCAGTACTTC
TRBJ2-7 | . | TRBV24-1 | few | CAIGGSSIYEQYF | TGTGCCATCGGAGGAAGCTCCATTTACGAGCAGTACTTC
TRBJ1-2 | TRBD1 | TRBV20-1 | many | CSAVRGLNYGYTF | TGCAGTGCTGTCAGGGGGCTGAACTATGGCTACACCTTC
TRBJ1-1 | . | TRBV7-9 | many | CASSLASTEAEAFF | TGTGCCAGCAGCTTAGCATCTACAGAGGCTGAAGCTTTCTTT
TRBJ1-1 | . | TRBV11-2 | few | CASSSRVGGVVNTEAFF | TGTGCCAGCAGCTCAAGGGTGGGGGGCGTAGTGAACACTGAAGCTTTCTTT
TRBJ1-3 | . | TRBV6-1 | many | CASSGRWGGRGGNTIYF | TGTGCCAGCAGTGGAAGATGGGGGGGGCGCGGTGGAAACACCATATATTTT